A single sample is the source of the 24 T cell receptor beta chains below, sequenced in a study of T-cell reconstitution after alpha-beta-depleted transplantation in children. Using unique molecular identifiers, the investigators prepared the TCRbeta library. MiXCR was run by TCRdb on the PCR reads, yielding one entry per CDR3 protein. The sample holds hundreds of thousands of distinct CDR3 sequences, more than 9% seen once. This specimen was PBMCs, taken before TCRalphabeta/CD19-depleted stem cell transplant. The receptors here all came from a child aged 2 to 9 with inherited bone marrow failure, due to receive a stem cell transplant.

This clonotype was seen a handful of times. The CDR3 sequence is CSVEDRARTGTQYF. In DNA form, the CDR3 reads TGCAGCGTTGAAGATCGAGCCAGGACCGGGACCCAGTACTTC. The V gene is TRBV29-1, the J gene TRBJ2-5, with D hard to call. V was shortened by 0 bases and J by 7 bases, with 15 bases between the two germline ends. The germline gives CDR1 SQVTM, CDR2 ANQGSEA. The CDR3 is 14 amino acids.

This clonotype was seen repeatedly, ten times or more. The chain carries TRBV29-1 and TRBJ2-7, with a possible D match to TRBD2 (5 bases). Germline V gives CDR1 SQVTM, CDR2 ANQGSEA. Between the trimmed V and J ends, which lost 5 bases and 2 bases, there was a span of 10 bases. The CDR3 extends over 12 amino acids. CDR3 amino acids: CSVSGPTYEQYF. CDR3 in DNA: TGCAGCGTTAGCGGACCGACCTACGAGCAGTACTTC.

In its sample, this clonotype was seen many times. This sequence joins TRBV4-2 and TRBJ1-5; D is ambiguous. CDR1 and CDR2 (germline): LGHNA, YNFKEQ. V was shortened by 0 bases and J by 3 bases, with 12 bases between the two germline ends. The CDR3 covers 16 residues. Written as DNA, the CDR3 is TGTGCCAGCAGCCAAGATTTGGCAGCGAACAATCAGCCCCAGCATTTT. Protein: CASSQDLAANNQPQHF.

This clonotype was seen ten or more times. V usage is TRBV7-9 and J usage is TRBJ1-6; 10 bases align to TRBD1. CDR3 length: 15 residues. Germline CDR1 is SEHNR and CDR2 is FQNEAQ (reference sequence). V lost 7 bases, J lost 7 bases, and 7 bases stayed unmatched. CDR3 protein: CASTTGGGWNSPLHF. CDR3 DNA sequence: TGTGCCAGCACGACAGGGGGCGGATGGAATTCACCCCTCCACTTT. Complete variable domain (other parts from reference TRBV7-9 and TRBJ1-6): DTGVSQNPRHKITKRGQNVTFRCDPISEHNRLYWYRQTLGQGPEFLTYFQNEAQLEKSRLLSDRFSAERPKGSFSTLEIQRTEQGDSAMYLCASTTGGGWNSPLHFGNGTRLTVT.

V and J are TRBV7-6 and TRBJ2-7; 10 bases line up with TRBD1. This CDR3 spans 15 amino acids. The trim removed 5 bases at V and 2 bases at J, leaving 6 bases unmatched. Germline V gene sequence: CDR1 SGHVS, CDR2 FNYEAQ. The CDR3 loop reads CASSRGQGGAYEQYF. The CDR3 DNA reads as TGTGCCAGCAGCCGAGGACAGGGGGGGGCCTACGAGCAGTACTTC.

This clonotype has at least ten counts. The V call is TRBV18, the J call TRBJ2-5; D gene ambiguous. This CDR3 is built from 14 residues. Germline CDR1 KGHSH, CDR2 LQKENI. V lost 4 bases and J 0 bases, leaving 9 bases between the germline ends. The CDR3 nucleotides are TGTGCCAGCTCACTCAGGTCGGACCAAGAGACCCAGTACTTC. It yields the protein CASSLRSDQETQYF. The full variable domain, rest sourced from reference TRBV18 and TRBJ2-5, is NAGVMQNPRHLVRRRGQEARLRCSPMKGHSHVYWYRQLPEEGLKFMVYLQKENIIDESGMPKERFSAEFPKEGPSILRIQQVVRGDSAAYFCASSLRSDQETQYFGPGTRLLVL.

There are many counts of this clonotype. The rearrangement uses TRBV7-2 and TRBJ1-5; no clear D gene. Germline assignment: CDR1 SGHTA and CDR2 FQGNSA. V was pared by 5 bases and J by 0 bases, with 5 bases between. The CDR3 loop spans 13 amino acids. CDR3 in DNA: TGTGCCAGCAGCAGGGATAGCAATCAGCCCCAGCATTTT. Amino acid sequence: CASSRDSNQPQHF. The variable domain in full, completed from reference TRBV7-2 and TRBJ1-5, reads GAGVSQSPSNKVTEKGKDVELRCDPISGHTALYWYRQSLGQGLEFLIYFQGNSAPDKSGLPSDRFSAERTGGSVSTLTIQRTQQEDSAVYLCASSRDSNQPQHFGDGTRLSIL.

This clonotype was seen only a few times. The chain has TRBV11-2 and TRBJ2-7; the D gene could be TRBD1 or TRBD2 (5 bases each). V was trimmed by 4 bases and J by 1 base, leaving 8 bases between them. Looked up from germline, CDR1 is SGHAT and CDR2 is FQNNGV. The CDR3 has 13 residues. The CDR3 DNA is TGTGCCAGCAGCTGGGACGCGTCCTACGAGCAGTACTTC. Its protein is CASSWDASYEQYF.

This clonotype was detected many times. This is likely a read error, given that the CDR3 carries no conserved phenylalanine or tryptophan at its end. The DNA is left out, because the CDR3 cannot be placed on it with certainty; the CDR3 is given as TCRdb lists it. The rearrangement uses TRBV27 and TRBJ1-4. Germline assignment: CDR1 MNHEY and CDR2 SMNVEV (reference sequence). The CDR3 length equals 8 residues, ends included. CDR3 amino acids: CASSLAGL.

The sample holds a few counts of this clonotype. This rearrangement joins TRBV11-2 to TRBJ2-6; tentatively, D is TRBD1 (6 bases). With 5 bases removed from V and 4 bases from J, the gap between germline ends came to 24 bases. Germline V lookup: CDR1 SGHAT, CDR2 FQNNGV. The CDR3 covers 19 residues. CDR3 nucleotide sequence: TGTGCCAGCAGCCCTCTAGGCTGGACAGCAACTTTAGGGGCCAACGTCCTGACTTTC. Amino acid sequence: CASSPLGWTATLGANVLTF.

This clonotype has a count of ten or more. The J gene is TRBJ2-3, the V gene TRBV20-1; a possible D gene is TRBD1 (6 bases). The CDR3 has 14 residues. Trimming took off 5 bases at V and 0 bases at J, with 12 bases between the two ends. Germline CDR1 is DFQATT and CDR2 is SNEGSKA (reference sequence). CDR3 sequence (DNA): TGCAGTGCTGCCGGGACACCGAGCACAGATACGCAGTATTTT. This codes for CSAAGTPSTDTQYF.

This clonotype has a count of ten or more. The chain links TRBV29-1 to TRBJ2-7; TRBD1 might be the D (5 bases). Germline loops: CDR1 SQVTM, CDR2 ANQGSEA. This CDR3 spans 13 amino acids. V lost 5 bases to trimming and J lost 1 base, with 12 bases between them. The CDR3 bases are TGCAGCGTTTCGGGTACAGGTTCCTACGAGCAGTACTTC. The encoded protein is CSVSGTGSYEQYF.

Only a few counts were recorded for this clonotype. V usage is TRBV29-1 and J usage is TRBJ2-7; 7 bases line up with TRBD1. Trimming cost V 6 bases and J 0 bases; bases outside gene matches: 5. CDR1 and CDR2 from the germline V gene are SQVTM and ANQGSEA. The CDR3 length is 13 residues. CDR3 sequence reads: CSVTDRSSYEQYF. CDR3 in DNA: TGCAGCGTCACGGACAGGAGCTCCTACGAGCAGTACTTC.

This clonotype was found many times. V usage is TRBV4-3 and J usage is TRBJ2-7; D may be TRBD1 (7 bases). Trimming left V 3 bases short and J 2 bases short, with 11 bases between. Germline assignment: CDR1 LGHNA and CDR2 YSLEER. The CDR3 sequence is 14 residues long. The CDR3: CASSQEGQTYEQYF. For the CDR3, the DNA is TGCGCCAGCAGCCAGGAGGGACAGACCTACGAGCAGTACTTC.

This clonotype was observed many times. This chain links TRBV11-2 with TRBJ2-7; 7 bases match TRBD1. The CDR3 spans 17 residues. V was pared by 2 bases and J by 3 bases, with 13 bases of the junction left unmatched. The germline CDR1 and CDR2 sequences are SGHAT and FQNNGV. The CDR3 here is CASSLRGAPTGNYEQYF. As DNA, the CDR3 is TGTGCCAGCAGCTTAAGGGGAGCACCGACAGGGAACTACGAGCAGTACTTC.

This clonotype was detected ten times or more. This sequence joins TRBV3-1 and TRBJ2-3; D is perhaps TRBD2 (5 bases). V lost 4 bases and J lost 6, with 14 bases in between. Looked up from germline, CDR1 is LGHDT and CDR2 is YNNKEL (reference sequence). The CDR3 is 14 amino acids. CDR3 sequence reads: CASSPLAGSDTQYF. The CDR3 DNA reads TGTGCCAGCAGCCCCCTGGCGGGCTCGGATACGCAGTATTTT.

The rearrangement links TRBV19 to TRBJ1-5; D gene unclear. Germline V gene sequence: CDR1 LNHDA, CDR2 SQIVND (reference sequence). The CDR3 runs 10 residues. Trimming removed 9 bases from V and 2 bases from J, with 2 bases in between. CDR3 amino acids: CARGNQPQHF. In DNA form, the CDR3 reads TGTGCCAGGGGCAATCAGCCCCAGCATTTT.

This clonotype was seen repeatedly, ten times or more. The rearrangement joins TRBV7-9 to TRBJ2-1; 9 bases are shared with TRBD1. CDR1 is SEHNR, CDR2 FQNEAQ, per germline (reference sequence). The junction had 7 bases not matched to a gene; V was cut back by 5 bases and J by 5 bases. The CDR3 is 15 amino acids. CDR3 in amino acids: CASSQLGQGNNEQFF. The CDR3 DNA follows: TGTGCCAGCAGCCAATTGGGACAGGGTAACAATGAGCAGTTCTTC.

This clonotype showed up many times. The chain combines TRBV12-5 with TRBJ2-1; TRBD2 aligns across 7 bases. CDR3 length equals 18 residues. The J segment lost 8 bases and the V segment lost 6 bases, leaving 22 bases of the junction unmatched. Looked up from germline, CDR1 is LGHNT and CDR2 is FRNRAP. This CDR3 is CASGRPGASGTIPYEQFF. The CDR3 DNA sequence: TGTGCTAGTGGAAGGCCCGGGGCCTCGGGGACTATACCATATGAGCAGTTCTTC.

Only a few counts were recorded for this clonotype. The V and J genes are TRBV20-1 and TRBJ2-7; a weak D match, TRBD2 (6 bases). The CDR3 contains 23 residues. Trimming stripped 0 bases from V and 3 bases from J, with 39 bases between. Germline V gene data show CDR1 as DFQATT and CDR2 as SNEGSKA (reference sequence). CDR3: CSARDYRQVGARLATYGDYEQYF. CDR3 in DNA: TGCAGTGCTAGAGATTATCGGCAGGTAGGGGCACGGCTAGCGACCTACGGGGACTACGAGCAGTACTTC.

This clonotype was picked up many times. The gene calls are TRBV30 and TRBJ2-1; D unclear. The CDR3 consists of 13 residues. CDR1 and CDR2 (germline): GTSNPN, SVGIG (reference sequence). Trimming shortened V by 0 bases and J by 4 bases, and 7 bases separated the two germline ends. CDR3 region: CAWSVEIYNEQFF. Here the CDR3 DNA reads TGTGCCTGGAGTGTCGAAATATACAATGAGCAGTTCTTC. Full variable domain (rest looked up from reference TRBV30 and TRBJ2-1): SQTIHQWPATLVQPVGSPLSLECTVEGTSNPNLYWYRQAAGRGLQLLFYSVGIGQISSEVPQNLSASRPQDRQFILSSKKLLLSDSGFYLCAWSVEIYNEQFFGPGTRLTVL.

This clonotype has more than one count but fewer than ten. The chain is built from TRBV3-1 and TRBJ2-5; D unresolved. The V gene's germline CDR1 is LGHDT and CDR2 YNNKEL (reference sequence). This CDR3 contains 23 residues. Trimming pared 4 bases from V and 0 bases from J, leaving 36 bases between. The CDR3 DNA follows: TGTGCCAGCAGCCTCCGTCCCGAGCCAAAAGCTGCAGTGGTCCGTCCGTACCAAGAGACCCAGTACTTC. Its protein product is CASSLRPEPKAAVVRPYQETQYF.

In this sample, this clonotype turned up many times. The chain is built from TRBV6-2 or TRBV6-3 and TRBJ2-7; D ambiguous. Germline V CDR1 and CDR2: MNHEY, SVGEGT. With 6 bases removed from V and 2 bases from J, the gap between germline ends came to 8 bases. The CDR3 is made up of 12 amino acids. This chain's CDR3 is CASRPDTYEQYF. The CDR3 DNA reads TGTGCCAGCAGGCCCGACACCTACGAGCAGTACTTC.

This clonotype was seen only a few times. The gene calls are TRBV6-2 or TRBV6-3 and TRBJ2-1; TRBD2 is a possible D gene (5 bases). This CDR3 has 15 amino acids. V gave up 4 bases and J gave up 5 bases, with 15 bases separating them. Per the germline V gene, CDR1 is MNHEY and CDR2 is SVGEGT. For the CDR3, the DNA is TGTGCCAGCAGTTTTCCGGGATTAGGGAACAATGAGCAGTTCTTC. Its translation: CASSFPGLGNNEQFF.